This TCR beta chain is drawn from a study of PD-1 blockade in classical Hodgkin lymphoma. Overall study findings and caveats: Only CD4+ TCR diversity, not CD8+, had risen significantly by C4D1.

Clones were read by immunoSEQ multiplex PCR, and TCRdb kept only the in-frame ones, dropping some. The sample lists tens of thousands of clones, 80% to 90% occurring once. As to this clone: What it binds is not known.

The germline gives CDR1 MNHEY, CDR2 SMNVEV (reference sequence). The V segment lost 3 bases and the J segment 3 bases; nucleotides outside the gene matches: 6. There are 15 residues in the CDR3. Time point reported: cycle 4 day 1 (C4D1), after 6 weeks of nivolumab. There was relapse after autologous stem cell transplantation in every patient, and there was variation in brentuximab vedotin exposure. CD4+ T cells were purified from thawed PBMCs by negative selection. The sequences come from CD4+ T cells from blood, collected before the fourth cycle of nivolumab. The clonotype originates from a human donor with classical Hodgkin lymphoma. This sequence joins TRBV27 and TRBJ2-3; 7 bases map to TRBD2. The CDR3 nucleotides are TGTGCCAGCAGTTTGAGGCGGGGGTGGACAGATACGCAGTATTTT. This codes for CASSLRRGWTDTQYF.